The 4 T cell receptor beta chains given below trace back to one sample, sequenced in a study of metastatic and nonmetastatic thyroid tumors. There were no patients who had received any treatment before thyroid surgery. Through MiXCR, TCRdb re-clonotyped the PCR reads. The table lists approximately 38,000 clones, less than 20% of them singletons, with approximately 9.8% in the top ten. What was sequenced was tumor tissue. The source is a female donor with papillary thyroid cancer or a benign thyroid nodule (not recorded which). Some clones in this sample may be carry-over from other donors' samples.

This clone was seen many times. The genes are TRBV6-1 and TRBJ1-1; D uncertain. The germline V gene has CDR1 MNHNS and CDR2 SASEGT. Trimming removed 1 base at V and 3 bases at J, with 9 bases between. There are 14 residues in the CDR3. Here the CDR3 DNA reads TGTGCCAGCAGTGAAGGCGGGCTGCACACTGAAGCTTTCTTT. This gives the protein CASSEGGLHTEAFF.

This clone was observed at least ten times. The CDR3 protein is CAITDSNYGYTF. CDR3 nucleotides: TGTGCCATCACCGACTCTAACTATGGCTACACCTTC. The chain combines TRBV10-3 with TRBJ1-2; D remains ambiguous. The CDR3 extends over 12 amino acids. Trimming left V 7 bases short and J 0 bases short, with 6 bases between. Germline V CDR1 and CDR2: ENHRY, SYGVKD.

Notes on this clone: The same CDR3 arises from other DNA sequences in this sample as well. V is TRBV28 and J is TRBJ1-5, with 10 bases matching TRBD1. Germline assignment: CDR1 MDHEN and CDR2 SYDVKM. This CDR3 is 16 amino acids long. V lost 6 bases to trimming and J lost 6 bases; unmatched junction nucleotides: 11. The CDR3 nucleotides are TGTGCCAGCAGCTACGGTGGAGACAGGGGGCGTCAGCCCCAGCATTTT. Its translation is CASSYGGDRGRQPQHF.

This clone is labeled as medium-sized. The V and J genes are TRBV28 and TRBJ2-7; 10 bases fit TRBD2. V was pared by 5 bases and J by 5 bases, with 15 bases of the junction left unmatched. The CDR3 is 17 residues long. In germline, CDR1 is MDHEN, CDR2 SYDVKM. The CDR3 DNA follows: TGTGCCAGCAGTCCCGTTCAGAGCGGGAGGGTCCCCCACGAGCAGTACTTC. This sequence encodes CASSPVQSGRVPHEQYF.